The 2 T cell receptor beta chains listed next were all sequenced from one sample in a study of long-term antiretroviral therapy in people with HIV. An immunoSEQ assay, version v3.0, was performed at survey level. Only in-frame clones appear in the TCRdb table, and some are missing; sequencing was by immunoSEQ multiplex PCR. The sample consists of around 20,000 clones, approximately 80% of them appearing once. The specimen comprised unsorted PBMCs, sampled 0.5 years before starting antiretroviral therapy. The origin of the receptors is a man younger than 30 with HIV.

The chain uses TRBV6-4 and TRBJ2-3; tentatively, D is TRBD2 (6 bases). This CDR3 contains 16 residues. Trimming removed 0 bases from V and 1 base from J, with 11 bases in between. The germline gives CDR1 MRHNA, CDR2 SNTAGT. CDR3 loop: CASSDSPRGGTDTQYF. CDR3 coding DNA: TGTGCCAGCAGTGACTCGCCCCGCGGGGGCACAGATACGCAGTATTTT.

This chain joins TRBV7-6 and TRBJ2-7, with D unclear. Germline loops: CDR1 SGHVS, CDR2 FNYEAQ. V was clipped by 5 bases and J by 1 base, with 12 bases between them. This CDR3 comprises 14 residues. In DNA, the CDR3 is TGTGCCAGCAGCGCCACGACCCAGTCCTACGAGCAGTACTTC. It codes for CASSATTQSYEQYF.